The 16 T cell receptor beta chains presented below share a single source sample, sequenced in a study of T-cell reconstitution after alpha-beta-depleted transplantation in children. Unique molecular identifiers were incorporated into the prepared TCRbeta library. TCRdb itself ran the PCR reads through MiXCR, one entry per CDR3 protein. This sample yields approximately 300,000 distinct CDR3 sequences, of which around a tenth are seen a single time; about a quarter belongs to the top ten. Sequences were derived from peripheral blood, sampled 180 days after TCRalphabeta/CD19-depleted stem cell transplant. The receptors were gathered from a male patient aged 2 to 9 who had a stem cell transplant for chronic granulomatous disease, so the T cells may come from the graft donor.

This clonotype has a count of ten or more. V usage is TRBV7-2 and J usage is TRBJ2-7; the D gene is possibly TRBD2 (5 bases). The CDR3 is 11 amino acids. Per germline, CDR1 SGHTA and CDR2 FQGNSA. With 4 bases removed from V and 6 bases from J, the gap between germline ends came to 7 bases. The CDR3 loop is CASSSSGEQYF. The CDR3 DNA is TGTGCCAGCAGCTCCAGCGGCGAGCAGTACTTC.

This clonotype was detected many times. V gene TRBV7-8 combines with J gene TRBJ1-3; no reliable D call. CDR3 length: 13 amino acids. Trimming left V 3 bases short and J 2 bases short, with 5 bases between. The germline gives CDR1 SGHVS, CDR2 FQNEAQ. CDR3 DNA: TGTGCCAGCAGCTTTAATACTGGAAACACCATATATTTT. Its translation is CASSFNTGNTIYF.

This clonotype was counted ten times or more. The V and J genes are TRBV27 and TRBJ2-7; 12 bases fit TRBD1. The trim removed 8 bases at V and 10 bases at J, leaving 12 bases unmatched. This CDR3 is 14 amino acids long. Per the germline V gene, CDR1 is MNHEY and CDR2 is SMNVEV (reference sequence). The CDR3 region is CASRSRDRGQKQYF. Written as DNA, the CDR3 is TGTGCCAGCCGCTCCCGGGACAGGGGGCAAAAACAGTACTTC.

A note on this clonotype: With a much larger clone just one base away, this may be a read error. The rearrangement links TRBV29-1 to TRBJ2-1; D perhaps matches TRBD2 (6 bases). The V end lost 7 bases, the J end lost 11 bases, and 21 bases lay between the germline ends. Per germline, CDR1 SQVTM and CDR2 ANQGSEA. The CDR3 has 13 residues. CDR3 sequence reads: CSDIKTGVGKQFF. The DNA for the CDR3 is TGCAGCGATATTAAGACGGGGGTTGGTAAGCAGTTCTTC.

Ten or more counts support this clonotype. This chain joins TRBV11-2 and TRBJ2-1, with D unresolved. The germline V gene encodes CDR1 SGHAT and CDR2 FQNNGV. The CDR3 contains 17 residues. V was cut by 3 bases and J by 3 bases, with 18 bases left in between. The CDR3, as DNA: TGTGCCAGCAGCTTGTTTGGTTGGAGCAGTAACTACAATGAGCAGTTCTTC. It is translated as CASSLFGWSSNYNEQFF.

Many counts were recorded for this clonotype. The V and J genes are TRBV10-2 and TRBJ2-3; 8 bases are a match to TRBD2. The germline V gene has CDR1 WSHSY and CDR2 SAAADI. CDR3 length equals 16 residues. Trimming cost V 2 bases and J 2 bases; bases outside gene matches: 6. CDR3 bases: TGCGCCAGCAGTGAGGGTAGCGGGACATTCACAGATACGCAGTATTTT. This sequence encodes CASSEGSGTFTDTQYF.

This clonotype was observed a handful of times. This chain links TRBV5-6 with TRBJ2-3; TRBD1 might be the D (5 bases). Trimming left V 0 bases short and J 0 bases short, with 8 bases between. Germline CDR1 SGHDT, CDR2 YYEEEE. CDR3 length: 15 residues. The CDR3 DNA sequence: TGTGCCAGCAGCTTGGTGGGGCGGAGCACAGATACGCAGTATTTT. This sequence encodes CASSLVGRSTDTQYF.

This clonotype has ten or more counts. The V and J genes are TRBV6-2 or TRBV6-3 and TRBJ2-3; D is tentatively TRBD1 or TRBD2 (6 bases each). Germline CDR1 and CDR2: MNHEY and SVGEGT. Between the trimmed V and J ends, which lost 7 bases and 1 base, there was a span of 9 bases. This CDR3 region has 13 residues. The CDR3, as DNA: TGTGCCAGCATGGAGGGGGGCACAGATACGCAGTATTTT. Translating it yields CASMEGGTDTQYF.

This clonotype was recorded at least ten times. The V and J genes are TRBV11-2 and TRBJ2-3; TRBD2 matches 10 bases. The CDR3 is 16 residues long. Germline CDR1 SGHAT, CDR2 FQNNGV. V lost 5 bases and J lost 2; bases outside the gene matches: 7. The CDR3 DNA reads as TGTGCCAGCAGCCCGATAGGACTAGCGGTCACAGATACGCAGTATTTT. Its protein is CASSPIGLAVTDTQYF.

The chain employs TRBV18 and TRBJ2-5; the D gene is possibly TRBD1 (7 bases). V lost 1 base and J lost 5, with 11 bases in between. Germline loops: CDR1 KGHSH, CDR2 LQKENI. This CDR3 spans 14 amino acids. CDR3 sequence (DNA): TGTGCCAGCTCACCACTGACAGGGAGGGAGACCCAGTACTTC. Protein sequence: CASSPLTGRETQYF. The whole variable domain, remainder taken from reference TRBV18 and TRBJ2-5, is NAGVMQNPRHLVRRRGQEARLRCSPMKGHSHVYWYRQLPEEGLKFMVYLQKENIIDESGMPKERFSAEFPKEGPSILRIQQVVRGDSAAYFCASSPLTGRETQYFGPGTRLLVL.

The table lists this clonotype with many counts. The chain carries TRBV10-3 and TRBJ2-7, with D possibly being TRBD1 (5 bases). The CDR3 has 15 residues. Germline CDR1 reads ENHRY; CDR2 reads SYGVKD. The V end was cut by 9 bases, the J end by 3 bases, with 21 bases between. Here the CDR3 reads CAMGAGHEHLYEQYF. The CDR3 DNA is TGTGCCATGGGTGCAGGACATGAACATCTCTACGAGCAGTACTTC.

V is TRBV6-5 and J is TRBJ1-5, with no clear D. V lost 2 bases and J lost 2, with 10 bases in between. The germline CDR1 and CDR2 sequences are MNHEY and SVGAGI. CDR3 length: 15 amino acids. The CDR3 DNA follows: TGTGCCAGCAGTTACCTTGATCTGGGCAATCAGCCCCAGCATTTT. It specifies CASSYLDLGNQPQHF.

This clonotype was seen at least ten times. The gene calls are TRBV11-2 and TRBJ2-6; 7 bases agree with TRBD1. This CDR3 has 16 amino acids. CDR1 and CDR2 (germline): SGHAT, FQNNGV. The V and J ends lost 5 bases and 4 bases, in that order; junction bases with no gene match: 8. The CDR3 nucleotides read TGTGCCAGCAGCAGGAGACAGGGAACCGGGGCCAACGTCCTGACTTTC. Encoded protein: CASSRRQGTGANVLTF.

This chain uses TRBV19 with TRBJ2-1; 7 bases fit TRBD1. The CDR3 is 15 amino acids. CDR1 is LNHDA and CDR2 is SQIVND in the germline V gene (reference sequence). The ends lost 7 bases at V and 2 bases at J; junction bases unmatched: 8. DNA of the CDR3: TGTGCCAGTACCGACGGGACAGCCACCTACAATGAGCAGTTCTTC. Amino acid sequence: CASTDGTATYNEQFF. Looking up the rest from reference TRBV19 and TRBJ2-1 gives the full variable domain: DGGITQSPKYLFRKEGQNVTLSCEQNLNHDAMYWYRQDPGQGLRLIYYSQIVNDFQKGDIAEGYSVSREKKESFPLTVTSAQKNPTAFYLCASTDGTATYNEQFFGPGTRLTVL.

The table lists this clonotype with many counts. The CDR3: CASSPGLGTGELFF. The CDR3 DNA reads TGTGCCAGCAGCCCCGGCTTGGGGACCGGGGAGCTGTTTTTT. This chain uses TRBV7-9 with TRBJ2-2; D gene unclear. The CDR3 is 14 residues long. Germline-derived CDR1 and CDR2 are SEHNR and FQNEAQ (reference sequence). Trimming took off 5 bases at V and 5 bases at J, with 12 bases between the two ends. Full variable domain (missing parts from reference TRBV7-9 and TRBJ2-2): DTGVSQNPRHKITKRGQNVTFRCDPISEHNRLYWYRQTLGQGPEFLTYFQNEAQLEKSRLLSDRFSAERPKGSFSTLEIQRTEQGDSAMYLCASSPGLGTGELFFGEGSRLTVL.

A remark on this clonotype: A read error may account for a junction end that differs from germline. This chain links TRBV18 with TRBJ2-7; D is uncertain. CDR1 and CDR2 (germline): KGHSH, LQKENI. This CDR3 comprises 15 residues. The CDR3 reads CASSPLGAPSCEQYF. The CDR3 region has the DNA TGTGCCAGCTCACCTTTAGGTGCCCCCTCCTGCGAGCAGTACTTC.